Following are 8 T cell receptor beta chains from one sample sequenced in a study of shared clonotypes between healthy human individuals. Produced via immunoSEQ multiplex PCR; TCRdb's table is partial and in-frame only. The sample includes some 1,100,000 clones, about 80% of them seen just once. The source material was memory CD4+ T cells from PBMCs. Stated subset: CD45RA-negative fraction. All receptors derive from a man younger than 35 in good health. Some clones in this sample may be carry-over from other donors' samples.

The rearrangement joins TRBV28 to TRBJ1-2; 9 nucleotides align to TRBD1. The CDR3 length is 16 residues. Trimming took 5 bases from V and 4 from J; bases not matched to a gene: 11. Germline assignment: CDR1 MDHEN and CDR2 SYDVKM. DNA for the CDR3: TGTGCCAGCAGTCAAATTCACAGGGGGCTGGGCTATGGCTACACCTTC. Translated, it gives CASSQIHRGLGYGYTF.

The chain recombines TRBV28 with TRBJ1-3; D remains unclear. The CDR3 has 14 residues. V was pared by 6 bases and J by 0 bases, with 9 bases between. Germline CDR1 and CDR2: MDHEN and SYDVKM. In DNA form, the CDR3 reads TGTGCCAGCAGCACAAGACTCTCTGGAAACACCATATATTTT. It yields the protein CASSTRLSGNTIYF. The whole variable domain, filled in from reference TRBV28 and TRBJ1-3, reads DVKVTQSSRYLVKRTGEKVFLECVQDMDHENMFWYRQDPGLGLRLIYFSYDVKMKEKGDIPEGYSVSREKKERFSLILESASTNQTSMYLCASSTRLSGNTIYFGEGSWLTVV.

CDR3 region: CASSLEVVTDTQYF. The CDR3 nucleotides read TGTGCCAGCAGCTTAGAGGTAGTCACAGATACGCAGTATTTT. This sequence joins TRBV11-2 and TRBJ2-3, with unresolved D. The germline CDR1 and CDR2 sequences are SGHAT and FQNNGV. CDR3 size: 14 residues. The V end was cut by 0 bases, the J end by 2 bases, with 6 bases between. Complete variable domain (other parts from reference TRBV11-2 and TRBJ2-3): EAGVAQSPRYKIIEKRQSVAFWCNPISGHATLYWYQQILGQGPKLLIQFQNNGVVDDSQLPKDRFSAERLKGVDSTLKIQPAKLEDSAVYLCASSLEVVTDTQYFGPGTRLTVL.

This clone was recorded a few times. The chain carries TRBV4-1 and TRBJ1-5; D is uncertain. The CDR3 has 14 amino acids. The ends were cut back, 0 bases at V and 9 bases at J, with 12 bases in the middle. The germline V gene encodes CDR1 MGHRA and CDR2 YSYEKL. The CDR3 DNA sequence: TGCGCCAGCAGCCAAGATGGTTCCGGGATGCCCCAGCATTTT. This gives the protein CASSQDGSGMPQHF.

This chain uses TRBV27 with TRBJ2-2; D uncertain. The ends were cut back, 2 bases at V and 7 bases at J, with 11 bases in the middle. CDR1 MNHEY and CDR2 SMNVEV come from the germline V gene (reference sequence). CDR3 length: 14 amino acids. In DNA form, the CDR3 reads TGTGCCAGCAGTTTAGGGTGGGGTAACGGGGAGCTGTTTTTT. This encodes CASSLGWGNGELFF.

J is TRBJ2-5 and V is TRBV11-2; 10 bases align to TRBD1. The V and J ends lost 5 bases and 5 bases, in that order; junction bases with no gene match: 11. The germline V gene has CDR1 SGHAT and CDR2 FQNNGV. The CDR3 loop spans 16 amino acids. CDR3 DNA sequence: TGTGCCAGCAGCCCCGTGGGGGGACAGGGGACGGAGACCCAGTACTTC. The encoded protein is CASSPVGGQGTETQYF.

The V call is TRBV5-6, the J call TRBJ1-2; D uncertain. The CDR3 runs to 13 residues. The V end lost 0 bases, the J end lost 6 bases, and 9 bases lay between the germline ends. In germline, CDR1 is SGHDT, CDR2 YYEEEE. CDR3 amino acids: CASSLDQKDGYTF. The CDR3 bases are TGTGCCAGCAGCTTGGATCAGAAGGATGGCTACACCTTC.

V usage is TRBV28 and J usage is TRBJ1-2; tentatively, D is TRBD1 (5 bases). Germline V lookup: CDR1 MDHEN, CDR2 SYDVKM. The CDR3 runs 14 residues. Trimming left V 5 bases short and J 1 base short, with 11 bases between. Written as DNA, the CDR3 is TGTGCCAGCAGTAAATCGACAGTTAACTATGGCTACACCTTC. This translates into CASSKSTVNYGYTF.